This T cell receptor (beta chain) was captured in a study of T cell responses to AZD1222 COVID-19 vaccine. Points on this clone: Its antigen remains unknown.

Libraries were prepared by immunoSEQ multiplex PCR; TCRdb keeps only in-frame clonotypes and omits some of them. The repertoire holds about 120,000 clones, 80% to 90% seen once, with less than 10% in the top ten. General observations from the study: Mapped onto spike, vaccine-associated CD4 TCRs spanned it and were dominant at 160-218 and 743-854. Scientists sampled the repertoires only once the peak T cell response had passed. Increases in Spike-specific TCR breadth and depth were seen after two AZD1222 doses. Clonal diversity was possibly underestimated; the donors were predominantly white British and more often female.

The CDR3 consists of 15 residues. The germline gives CDR1 KGHDR, CDR2 SFDVKD. Deletions cut 0 bases from V and 7 bases from J, with 15 bases between. This chain joins TRBV24-1 and TRBJ2-7; tentatively, D is TRBD2 (5 bases). The sequencing here drew on peripheral blood, taken on day 0 of AZD1222 vaccination. The receptor was isolated from an adult in good health. CDR3 region: CATSDLAGPLGEQYF. DNA for the CDR3: TGTGCCACCAGTGATTTGGCGGGCCCCCTTGGGGAGCAGTACTTC.